Listed below are T cell receptor beta chains from one sample, sequenced in a study of blood T cells in healthy people across ages. TCRdb fed the 5' RACE reads into MiXCR, producing one record per CDR3 protein. The sample records 1.5 million to 2 million distinct CDR3 sequences, roughly a third being singletons. Material: blood. The receptors come from a woman aged 25 to 39 in good health. Each CDR3 is given with its conserved first and last residue.

j_call	v_call	cdr3_length	cdr3_aa
TRBJ2-1	TRBV12-3/TRBV12-4	16	CASSLARFVRADEQFF
TRBJ2-1	TRBV3-1	13	CASSQDSTAGKFF
TRBJ1-2	TRBV9	12	CASTRGNYGYTF
TRBJ2-2	TRBV9	14	CASSVGGGTGERFF
TRBJ2-3	TRBV27	16	CASSLYPVPGRDTQYF
TRBJ2-1	TRBV20-1	19	CSALHTGTSGRGSYNEQFF
TRBJ2-7	TRBV27	15	CACSPPPGLVYEQYF
TRBJ2-7	TRBV28	13	CASRGGGIDEQYF
TRBJ2-7	TRBV5-1	14	CASSRGQGKSEQYF
TRBJ1-5	TRBV20-1	14	CSAHRQGGDQPQHF
TRBJ2-7	TRBV6-5	16	CASSYSIGTVSYKQYF
TRBJ2-3	TRBV12-3/TRBV12-4	14	CASSTGVSTDTQYF
TRBJ2-6	TRBV20-1	16	CSAPSRIGVGANVLTF
TRBJ1-2	TRBV2	13	CASRRTADYGYTF
TRBJ1-5	TRBV7-2	13	CASSLEDNQPQHF
TRBJ2-1	TRBV7-3	13	CTSSNQQGNEQFF
TRBJ1-2	TRBV20-1	14	CSATGQVPPNGYTF
TRBJ2-7	TRBV5-1	14	CASRYRDSIDEQYF
TRBJ2-6	TRBV12-3/TRBV12-4	14	CASTILSGANVLTF
TRBJ1-1	TRBV5-1	16	CASRHQDRGLNTEAFF
TRBJ1-2	TRBV20-1	15	CSASDAGTGTRGYTF
TRBJ1-5	TRBV20-1	13	CSAIDSTNQPQHF
TRBJ2-1	TRBV29-1	14	CSVLKRGTYNEQFF
TRBJ2-7	TRBV7-9	14	CASSWGQGTDEQYF
TRBJ2-1	TRBV6-5	15	CASSYSGGNLNEQFF
TRBJ2-1	TRBV20-1	13	CSAISSGTGEQFF
TRBJ1-4	TRBV3-1	16	CVSSQGSQGSWEKLFF
TRBJ1-3	TRBV18	15	CASSPTASPGNTIYF
TRBJ2-7	TRBV5-1	14	CAGSDTGTDYEQYF
TRBJ1-5	TRBV28	15	CASTPPGGYNQPQHF
TRBJ2-5	TRBV4-1	14	CASSGTTLGETQYF